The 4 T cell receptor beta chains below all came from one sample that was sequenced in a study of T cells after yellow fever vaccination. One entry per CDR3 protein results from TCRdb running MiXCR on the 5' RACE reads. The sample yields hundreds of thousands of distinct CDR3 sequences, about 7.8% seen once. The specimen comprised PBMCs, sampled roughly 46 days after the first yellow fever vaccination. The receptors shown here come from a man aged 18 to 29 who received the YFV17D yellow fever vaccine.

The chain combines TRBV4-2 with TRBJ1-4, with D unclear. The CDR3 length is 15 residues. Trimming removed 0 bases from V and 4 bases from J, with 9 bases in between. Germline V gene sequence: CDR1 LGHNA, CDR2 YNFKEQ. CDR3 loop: CASSQDPRGNEKLFF. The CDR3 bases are TGTGCCAGCAGCCAAGATCCTCGTGGTAATGAAAAACTGTTTTTT.

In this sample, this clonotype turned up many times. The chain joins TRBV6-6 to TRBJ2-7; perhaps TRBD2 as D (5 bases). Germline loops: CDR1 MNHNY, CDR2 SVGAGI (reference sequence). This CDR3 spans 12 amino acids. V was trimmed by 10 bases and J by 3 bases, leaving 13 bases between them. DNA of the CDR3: TGTGCCACCTTCGCGGGCCTCTACGAGCAGTACTTC. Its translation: CATFAGLYEQYF.

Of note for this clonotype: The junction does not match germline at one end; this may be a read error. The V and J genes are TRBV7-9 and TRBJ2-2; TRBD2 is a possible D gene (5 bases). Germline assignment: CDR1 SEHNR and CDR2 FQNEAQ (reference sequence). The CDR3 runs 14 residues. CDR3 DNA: TGTGCCAGCAACTTAAGTATGGGAGCCGGGGAGCTGTTTTTT. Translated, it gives CASNLSMGAGELFF.

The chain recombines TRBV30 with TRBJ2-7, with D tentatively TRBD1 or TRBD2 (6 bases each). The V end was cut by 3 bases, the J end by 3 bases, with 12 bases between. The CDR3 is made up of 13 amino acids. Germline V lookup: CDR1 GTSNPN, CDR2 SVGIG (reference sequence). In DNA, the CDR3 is TGTGCCTGGAGACGTGAGGGGGGCTACGAGCAGTACTTC. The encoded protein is CAWRREGGYEQYF.